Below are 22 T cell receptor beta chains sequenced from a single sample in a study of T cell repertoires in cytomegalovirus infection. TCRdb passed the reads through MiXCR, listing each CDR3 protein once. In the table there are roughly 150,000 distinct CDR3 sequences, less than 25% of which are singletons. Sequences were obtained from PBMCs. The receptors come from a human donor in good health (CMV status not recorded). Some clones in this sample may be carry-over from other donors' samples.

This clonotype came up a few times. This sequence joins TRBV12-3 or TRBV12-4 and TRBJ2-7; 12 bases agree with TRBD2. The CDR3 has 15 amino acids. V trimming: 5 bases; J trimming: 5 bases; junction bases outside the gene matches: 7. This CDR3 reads CASSPTSGRRDEQYF. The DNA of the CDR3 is TGTGCCAGCAGTCCGACTAGCGGGAGAAGGGACGAGCAGTACTTC.

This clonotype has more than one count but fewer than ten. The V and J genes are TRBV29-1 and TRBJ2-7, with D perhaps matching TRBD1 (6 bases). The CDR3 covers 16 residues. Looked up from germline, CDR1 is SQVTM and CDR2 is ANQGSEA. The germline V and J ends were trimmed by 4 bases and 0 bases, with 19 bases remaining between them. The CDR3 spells CSVARDKKRSSYEQYF. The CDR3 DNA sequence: TGCAGCGTTGCCCGGGACAAGAAAAGGAGCTCCTACGAGCAGTACTTC.

CDR3: CASSYSGETEAFF. DNA for the CDR3: TGTGCCAGCAGTTACTCGGGAGAGACTGAAGCTTTCTTT. V is TRBV6-8 and J is TRBJ1-1; D is unclear. The germline V gene has CDR1 MNHGY and CDR2 SAAAGT. The CDR3 spans 13 residues. V shed 0 bases and J shed 5 bases, with 7 bases lying between them.

The CDR3 here is CAWSKDMAGNTIYF. CDR3 DNA: TGTGCCTGGAGTAAGGACATGGCTGGAAACACCATATATTTT. The chain joins TRBV30 to TRBJ1-3; D perhaps matches TRBD1 (5 bases). This CDR3 contains 14 residues. V gave up 2 bases and J gave up 2 bases, with 10 bases separating them. CDR1 and CDR2 (germline): GTSNPN, SVGIG (reference sequence).

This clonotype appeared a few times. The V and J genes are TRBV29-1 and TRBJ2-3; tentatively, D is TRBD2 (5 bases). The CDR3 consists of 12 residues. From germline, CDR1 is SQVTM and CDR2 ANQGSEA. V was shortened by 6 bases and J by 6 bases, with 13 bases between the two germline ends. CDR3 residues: CSVLRAPDTQYF. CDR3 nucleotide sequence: TGCAGCGTCCTGAGGGCCCCCGATACGCAGTATTTT.

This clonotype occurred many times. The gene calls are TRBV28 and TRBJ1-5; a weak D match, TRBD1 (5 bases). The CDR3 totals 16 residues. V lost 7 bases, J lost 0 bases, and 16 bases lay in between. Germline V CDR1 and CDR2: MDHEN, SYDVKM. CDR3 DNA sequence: TGTGCCAGCACCGCGGACATTGGATTTAGCAATCAGCCCCAGCATTTT. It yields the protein CASTADIGFSNQPQHF.

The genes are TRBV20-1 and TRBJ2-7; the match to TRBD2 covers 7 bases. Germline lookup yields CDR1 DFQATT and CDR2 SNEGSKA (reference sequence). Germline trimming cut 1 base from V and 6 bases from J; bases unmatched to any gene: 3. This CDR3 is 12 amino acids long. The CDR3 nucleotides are TGCAGTGCTAGAGGGGGGGGAGCCGAGCAGTACTTC. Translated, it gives CSARGGGAEQYF.

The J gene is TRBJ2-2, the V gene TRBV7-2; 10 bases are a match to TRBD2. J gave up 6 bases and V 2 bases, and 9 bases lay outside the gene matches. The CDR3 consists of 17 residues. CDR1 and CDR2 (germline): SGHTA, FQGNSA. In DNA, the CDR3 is TGTGCCAGCAGCTTAATTGGGAAGCGGGGGGGGTCCGGGGAGCTGTTTTTT. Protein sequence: CASSLIGKRGGSGELFF.

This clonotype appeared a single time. This chain's CDR3 is CASSPPGQGRYGYTF. CDR3 DNA: TGTGCCAGCAGTCCCCCGGGACAGGGAAGGTATGGCTACACCTTC. This sequence joins TRBV28 and TRBJ1-2; 9 nucleotides match TRBD1. Germline assignment: CDR1 MDHEN and CDR2 SYDVKM. J lost 5 bases, V lost 5 bases, and 9 bases had no gene match. CDR3 length: 15 amino acids.

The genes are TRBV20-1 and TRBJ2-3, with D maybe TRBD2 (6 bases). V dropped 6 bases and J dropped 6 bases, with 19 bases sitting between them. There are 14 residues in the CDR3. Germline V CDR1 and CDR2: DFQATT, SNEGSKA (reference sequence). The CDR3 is CSAQAGRKSDTQYF. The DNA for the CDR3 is TGCAGTGCCCAGGCGGGGAGGAAGAGCGATACGCAGTATTTT.

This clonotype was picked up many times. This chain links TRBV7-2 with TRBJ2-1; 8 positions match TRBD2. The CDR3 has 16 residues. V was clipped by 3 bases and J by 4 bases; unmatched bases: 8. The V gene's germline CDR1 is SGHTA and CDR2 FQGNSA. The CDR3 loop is CASSLATSGPYNEQFF. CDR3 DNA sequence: TGTGCCAGCAGCTTGGCTACTAGCGGACCTTACAATGAGCAGTTCTTC.

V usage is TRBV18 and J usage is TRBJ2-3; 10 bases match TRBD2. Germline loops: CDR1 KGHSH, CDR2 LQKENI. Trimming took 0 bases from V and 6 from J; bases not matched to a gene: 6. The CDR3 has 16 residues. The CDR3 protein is CASSPPSGGPQDTQYF. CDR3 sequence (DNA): TGTGCCAGCTCACCACCTAGCGGGGGGCCCCAGGATACGCAGTATTTT.

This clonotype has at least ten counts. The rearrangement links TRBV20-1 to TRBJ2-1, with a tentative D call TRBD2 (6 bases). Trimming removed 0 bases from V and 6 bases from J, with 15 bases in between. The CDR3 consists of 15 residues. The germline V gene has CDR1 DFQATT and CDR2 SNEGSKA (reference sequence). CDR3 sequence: CSARDFGGIANEQFF. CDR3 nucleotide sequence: TGCAGTGCTAGAGATTTCGGCGGGATAGCCAATGAGCAGTTCTTC.

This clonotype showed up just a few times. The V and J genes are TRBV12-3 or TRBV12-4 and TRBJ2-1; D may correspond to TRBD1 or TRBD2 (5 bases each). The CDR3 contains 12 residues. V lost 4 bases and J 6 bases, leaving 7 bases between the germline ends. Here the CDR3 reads CASSSGANEQFF. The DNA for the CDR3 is TGTGCCAGCAGTTCCGGGGCCAATGAGCAGTTCTTC.

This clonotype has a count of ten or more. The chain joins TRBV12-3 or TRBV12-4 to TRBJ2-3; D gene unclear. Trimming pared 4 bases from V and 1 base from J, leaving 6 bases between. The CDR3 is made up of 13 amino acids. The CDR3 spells CASSSRGTDTQYF. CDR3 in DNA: TGTGCCAGCAGTTCCCGGGGCACAGATACGCAGTATTTT.

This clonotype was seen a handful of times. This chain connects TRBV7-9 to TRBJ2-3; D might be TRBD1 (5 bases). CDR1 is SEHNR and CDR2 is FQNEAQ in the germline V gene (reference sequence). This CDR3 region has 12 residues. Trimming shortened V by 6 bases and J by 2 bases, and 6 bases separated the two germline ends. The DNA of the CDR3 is TGTGCCAGCAGAGGGGTCACAGATACGCAGTATTTT. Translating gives CASRGVTDTQYF.

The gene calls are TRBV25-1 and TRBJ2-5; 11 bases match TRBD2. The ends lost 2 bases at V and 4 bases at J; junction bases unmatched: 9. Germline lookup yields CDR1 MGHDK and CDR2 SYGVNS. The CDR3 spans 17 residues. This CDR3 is CASSEETLLAGVETQYF. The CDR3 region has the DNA TGTGCCAGCAGTGAAGAGACCCTACTAGCGGGAGTAGAGACCCAGTACTTC.

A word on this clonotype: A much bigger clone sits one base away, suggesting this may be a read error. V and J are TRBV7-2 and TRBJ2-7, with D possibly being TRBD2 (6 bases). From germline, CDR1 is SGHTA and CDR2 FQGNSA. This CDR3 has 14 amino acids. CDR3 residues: CANSLIGGEHEQYF. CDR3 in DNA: TGTGCCAACAGCCTGATCGGCGGGGAACACGAGCAGTACTTC.

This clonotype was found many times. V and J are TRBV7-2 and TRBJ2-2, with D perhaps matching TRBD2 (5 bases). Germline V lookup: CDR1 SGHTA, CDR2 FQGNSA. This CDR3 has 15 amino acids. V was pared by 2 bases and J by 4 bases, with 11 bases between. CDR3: CASSLRTPVTGELFF. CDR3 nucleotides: TGTGCCAGCAGCTTAAGGACTCCAGTCACCGGGGAGCTGTTTTTT. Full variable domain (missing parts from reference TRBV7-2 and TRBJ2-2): GAGVSQSPSNKVTEKGKDVELRCDPISGHTALYWYRQSLGQGLEFLIYFQGNSAPDKSGLPSDRFSAERTGGSVSTLTIQRTQQEDSAVYLCASSLRTPVTGELFFGEGSRLTVL.

In DNA, the CDR3 is TGTGCTAGTGGTTCCCCGGGGTTTCCTTCCTACAATGAGCAGTTCTTC. Protein: CASGSPGFPSYNEQFF. V gene TRBV12-5 combines with J gene TRBJ2-1, with D perhaps matching TRBD2 (5 bases). In germline, CDR1 is LGHNT, CDR2 FRNRAP. V was pared by 4 bases and J by 1 base, with 14 bases between. CDR3 length: 16 residues.

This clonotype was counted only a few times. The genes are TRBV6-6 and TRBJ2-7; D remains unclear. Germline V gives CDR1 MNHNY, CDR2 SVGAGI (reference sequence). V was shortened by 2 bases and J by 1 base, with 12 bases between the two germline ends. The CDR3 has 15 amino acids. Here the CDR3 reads CASSYGVQRSYEQYF. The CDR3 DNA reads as TGTGCCAGCAGTTACGGGGTCCAGCGATCCTACGAGCAGTACTTC.

The CDR3 region has the DNA TGTGCCAGCAGCTCCGAGCTAGCGGGGGTCGGTGAGCAGTTCTTC. Translating it yields CASSSELAGVGEQFF. V usage is TRBV7-2 and J usage is TRBJ2-1; 10 bases line up with TRBD2. Germline CDR1 reads SGHTA; CDR2 reads FQGNSA. This CDR3 comprises 15 residues. Germline trimming cut 4 bases from V and 9 bases from J; bases unmatched to any gene: 9.